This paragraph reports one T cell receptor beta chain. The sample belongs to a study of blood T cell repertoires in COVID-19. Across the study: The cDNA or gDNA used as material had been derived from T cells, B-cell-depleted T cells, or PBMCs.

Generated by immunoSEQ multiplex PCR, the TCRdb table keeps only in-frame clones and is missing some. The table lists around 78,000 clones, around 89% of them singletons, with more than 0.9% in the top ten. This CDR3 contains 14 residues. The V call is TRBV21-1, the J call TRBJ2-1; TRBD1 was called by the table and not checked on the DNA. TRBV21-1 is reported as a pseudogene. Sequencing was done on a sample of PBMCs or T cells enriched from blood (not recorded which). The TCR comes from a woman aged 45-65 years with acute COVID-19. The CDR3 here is CAIGAAGQYNEQFF. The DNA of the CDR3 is TGTGCCATTGGGGCTGCTGGCCAGTACAATGAGCAGTTCTTC.